Sequencing of this T cell receptor (beta chain) was carried out in a study of blood T cell repertoires in COVID-19. On the study more broadly: Samples came from the United States, Italy and Spain, spanning acute and convalescent COVID-19. PBMCs, B-cell-depleted T cells, or T cells provided the cDNA or gDNA that made up the material.

This CDR3 region has 14 residues. Deletions cut 8 bases from V and 6 bases from J, with 17 bases between. The germline V gene encodes CDR1 KGHSH and CDR2 LQKENI. Under the authors' procedure: The assay estimated nucleated cells by amplifying reference gene primers. Generated by immunoSEQ multiplex PCR, the TCRdb table keeps only in-frame clones and is missing some. V, J and clone size were drawn from that table, and D and trimming were deduced from the DNA. The table shows about 92,000 clones, with 80% occurring only once. The sequencing sample was made of peripheral blood. This sequence was found in a man in his fifties or sixties who had recovered from COVID-19. The genes are TRBV18 and TRBJ1-5, with D perhaps matching TRBD1 (5 bases). CDR3 bases: TGTGCCAGCCACGAGACGAGCGGGGGTCAGCCCCAGCATTTT. Its protein product is CASHETSGGQPQHF.